These T cell receptor beta chains were read from a single sample in a study of shared T cell receptors in the human thymus. Sequenced by immunoSEQ multiplex PCR; TCRdb stores in-frame clones only, minus some. The sample consists of more than 550,000 clones, 70% to 90% of them appearing once. These data were also reused for a study on human thymus T cells.

Sequencing was performed on thymocytes. The source is a boy under two years old with a congenital heart defect. Both conserved end residues are part of each CDR3. Each record gives: J gene, clone size, V gene, CDR3 length, D gene, CDR3 protein, CDR3 DNA. The D gene is left open where the match is weak. Expanded clones get a size class; other rows say once, few or many, or leave the size out.

TRBJ1-1 | . | TRBV10-3 | 12 | . | CASSGRNTEAFF | TGTGCCAGCTCGGGTCGGAACACTGAAGCTTTCTTT
TRBJ2-3 | . | TRBV2 | 14 | . | CASSHEDKSDTQYF | TGTGCCAGCAGCCACGAAGACAAATCAGATACGCAGTATTTT
TRBJ2-2 | . | TRBV27 | 16 | . | CASSSRGNTDTGELFF | TGTGCCAGCAGTTCTCGGGGAAACACTGACACCGGGGAGCTGTTTTTT
TRBJ2-7 | . | TRBV28 | 12 | TRBD1 | CASSWTGYEQYF | TGTGCCAGCAGTTGGACAGGCTACGAGCAGTACTTC
TRBJ1-1 | few | TRBV6-5 | 13 | . | CASRSRQDAKAFF | TGTGCCAGCAGGTCCCGACAGGACGCAAAAGCTTTCTTT
TRBJ1-1 | . | TRBV4-3 | 18 | TRBD1 | CASSHAYPGTGEATEAFF | TGCGCCAGCAGCCATGCATACCCCGGGACAGGGGAGGCCACTGAAGCTTTCTTT
TRBJ1-5 | once | TRBV28 | 16 | . | CASSRGQRMVNQPQHF | TGTGCCAGCAGTCGCGGACAGCGGATGGTCAATCAGCCCCAGCATTTT
TRBJ2-2 | . | TRBV27 | 16 | . | CASSLSDRLPRGELFF | TGTGCCAGCAGTTTATCCGACAGGCTGCCCCGAGGGGAGCTGTTTTTT
TRBJ2-4 | . | TRBV11-2 | 18 | TRBD2 | CASSLFSISGGAKNIQYF | TGTGCCAGCAGCTTATTCAGTATCTCGGGAGGAGCCAAAAACATTCAGTACTTC
TRBJ2-7 | . | TRBV28 | 17 | TRBD2 | CASSSLRAGGPRYEQYF | TGTGCCAGCAGTAGCCTTCGGGCGGGAGGGCCCCGCTACGAGCAGTACTTC
TRBJ1-3 | . | TRBV14 | 18 | TRBD1 | CASSQDRDRRGSGNTIYF | TGTGCCAGCAGCCAAGACCGGGACAGGAGAGGCTCTGGAAACACCATATATTTT
TRBJ2-7 | . | TRBV18 | 16 | . | CASSLPAGGVSYEQYF | TGTGCCAGCTCACTGCCAGCCGGGGGAGTATCCTACGAGCAGTACTTC
TRBJ1-6 | . | TRBV27 | 14 | TRBD1 | CASSRQGRDSPLHF | TGTGCCAGCAGTAGACAGGGGAGAGATTCACCCCTCCACTTT
TRBJ2-3 | . | TRBV7-6 | 15 | . | CASRPTAGSLVGQYF | TGTGCCAGCAGACCCACAGCCGGCTCCCTGGTAGGGCAGTATTTT
TRBJ1-2 | . | TRBV5-1 | 15 | . | CASSSGHGPLNGYTF | TGCGCCAGCAGTTCCGGCCATGGGCCCTTGAATGGCTACACCTTC
TRBJ2-5 | . | TRBV25-1 | 17 | TRBD1 | CATKGLATGAEEETQYF | TGTGCCACCAAGGGTCTCGCAACAGGGGCCGAAGAAGAGACCCAGTACTTC
TRBJ1-1 | . | TRBV5-6 | 12 | . | CASSLKPAEAFF | TGTGCCAGCAGCTTAAAACCAGCTGAAGCTTTCTTT
TRBJ2-3 | . | TRBV10-3 | 17 | TRBD2 | CAISDPLSGLFGDTQYF | TGTGCCATCAGTGACCCACTCTCGGGACTATTCGGGGATACGCAGTATTTT
TRBJ2-7 | . | TRBV6-1 | 14 | . | CASSGLVFSYEQYF | TGTGCCAGCAGTGGACTAGTGTTTTCCTACGAGCAGTACTTC
TRBJ2-1 | . | TRBV29-1 | 13 | TRBD2 | CSGGEGGGNEQFF | TGCAGCGGGGGGGAGGGAGGTGGGAATGAGCAGTTCTTC
TRBJ2-5 | . | TRBV9 | 15 | . | CASSVEKGGEETQYF | TGTGCCAGCAGCGTGGAAAAGGGAGGAGAAGAGACCCAGTACTTC
TRBJ1-5 | . | TRBV30 | 13 | . | CAWREQGSQPQHF | TGTGCCTGGAGAGAACAGGGATCTCAGCCCCAGCATTTT
TRBJ2-7 | . | TRBV14 | 17 | . | CASSQDIGDSPPYEQYF | TGTGCCAGCAGCCAAGACATAGGGGATTCACCTCCCTACGAGCAGTACTTC
TRBJ2-1 | . | TRBV4-2 | 15 | . | CASSLRESAYNEQFF | TGTGCCAGCTCCCTCCGGGAGTCTGCCTACAATGAGCAGTTCTTC
TRBJ1-4 | . | TRBV7-6 | 16 | TRBD1 | CASSLVGQGPNEKLFF | TGTGCCAGCAGCTTAGTTGGACAGGGCCCTAATGAAAAACTGTTTTTT
TRBJ1-4 | few | TRBV5-5 | 16 | TRBD1 | CASSTITRGRSEKLFF | TGTGCCAGCAGCACAATCACCAGGGGGCGTAGCGAAAAACTGTTTTTT
TRBJ1-2 | . | TRBV5-1 | 12 | . | CASSPDRYGYTF | TGCGCCAGCAGCCCCGACAGGTATGGCTACACCTTC
TRBJ2-6 | . | TRBV5-1 | 17 | TRBD1 | CASSLEGGRPLVYVLTF | TGCGCCAGCAGCTTGGAAGGGGGCCGCCCGTTGGTATACGTCCTGACTTTC
TRBJ1-2 | . | TRBV5-4 | 14 | . | CASSLGGLENGYTF | TGTGCCAGCAGCTTGGGGGGACTTGAAAATGGCTACACCTTC
TRBJ2-1 | . | TRBV30 | 14 | TRBD2 | CAWRSAGASNEQFF | TGTGCCTGGAGGTCAGCGGGAGCATCGAATGAGCAGTTCTTC
TRBJ2-2 | . | TRBV29-1 | 15 | . | CSVLNQATSTGELFF | TGCAGCGTTTTGAATCAGGCAACTTCCACCGGGGAGCTGTTTTTT
TRBJ2-4 | . | TRBV6-5 | 15 | . | CASSHPGTPQNIQYF | TGTGCCAGCAGTCACCCCGGGACACCTCAAAACATTCAGTACTTC
TRBJ2-1 | . | TRBV7-8 | 17 | . | CASSLEPASSPYNEQFF | TGTGCCAGCAGCTTAGAGCCAGCTAGTTCCCCCTACAATGAGCAGTTCTTC
TRBJ1-6 | . | TRBV11-2 | 17 | TRBD1 | CASSLWVPGQGISPLHF | TGTGCCAGCAGCTTATGGGTCCCGGGACAGGGTATCTCACCCCTCCACTTT
TRBJ1-4 | . | TRBV4-3 | 17 | . | CASSQVASGVMGEKLFF | TGCGCCAGCAGCCAAGTCGCTTCAGGGGTTATGGGAGAAAAACTGTTTTTT
TRBJ1-5 | . | TRBV7-9 | 14 | . | CASSLGGGNQPQHF | TGTGCCAGCAGCTTAGGTGGCGGGAATCAGCCCCAGCATTTT
TRBJ2-7 | . | TRBV21-1 | 15 | . | CASTGHGRAHYEQYF | TGTGCCAGCACCGGGCACGGGCGGGCACACTACGAGCAGTACTTC
TRBJ2-1 | . | TRBV7-9 | 14 | . | CASSLSALANEQFF | TGTGCCAGCAGCTTATCGGCACTAGCCAATGAGCAGTTCTTC
TRBJ2-2 | once | TRBV7-6 | 13 | . | CASSLGSRGELFF | TGTGCCAGCAGCTTGGGGAGCAGAGGGGAGCTGTTTTTT
TRBJ1-3 | . | TRBV5-8 | 15 | . | CASSLVVSSGNTIYF | TGTGCCAGCAGCTTGGTAGTGTCCTCTGGAAACACCATATATTTT